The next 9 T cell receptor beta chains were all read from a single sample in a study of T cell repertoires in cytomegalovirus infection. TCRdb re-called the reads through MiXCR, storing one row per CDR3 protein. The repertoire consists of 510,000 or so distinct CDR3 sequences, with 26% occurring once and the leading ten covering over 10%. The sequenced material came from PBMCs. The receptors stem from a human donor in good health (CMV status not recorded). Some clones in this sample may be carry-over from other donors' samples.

The CDR3 here is CASTLDGREQFF. The DNA for the CDR3 is TGTGCCAGCACCCTAGACGGCCGTGAGCAGTTCTTC. This sequence joins TRBV7-2 and TRBJ2-1; D is undetermined. This CDR3 comprises 12 residues. Trimming removed 7 bases at V and 9 bases at J, with 13 bases between. Germline V gives CDR1 SGHTA, CDR2 FQGNSA.

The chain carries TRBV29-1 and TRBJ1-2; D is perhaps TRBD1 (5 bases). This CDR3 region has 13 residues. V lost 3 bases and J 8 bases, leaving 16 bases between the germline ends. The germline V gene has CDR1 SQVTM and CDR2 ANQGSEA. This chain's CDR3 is CSVEVRREGGYTF. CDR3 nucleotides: TGCAGCGTTGAGGTTCGCAGGGAGGGAGGCTACACCTTC. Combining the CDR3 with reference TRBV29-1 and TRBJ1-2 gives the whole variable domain SAVISQKPSRDICQRGTSLTIQCQVDSQVTMMFWYRQQPGQSLTLIATANQGSEATYESGFVIDKFPISRPNLTFSTLTVSNMSPEDSSIYLCSVEVRREGGYTFGSGTRLTVV.

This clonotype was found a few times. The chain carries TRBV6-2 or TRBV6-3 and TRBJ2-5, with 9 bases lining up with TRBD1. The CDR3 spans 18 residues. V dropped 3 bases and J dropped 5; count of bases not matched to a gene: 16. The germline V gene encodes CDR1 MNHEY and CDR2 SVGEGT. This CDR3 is CASSYRSRGQGYGETQYF. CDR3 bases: TGTGCCAGCAGTTATAGGTCTCGGGGACAGGGATACGGGGAGACCCAGTACTTC.

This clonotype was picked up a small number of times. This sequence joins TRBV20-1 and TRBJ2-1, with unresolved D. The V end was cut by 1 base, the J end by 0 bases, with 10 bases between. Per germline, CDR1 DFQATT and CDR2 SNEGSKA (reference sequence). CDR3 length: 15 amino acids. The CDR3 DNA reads TGCAGTGCTAGAGTGAAGAAGGCCTCCTACAATGAGCAGTTCTTC. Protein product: CSARVKKASYNEQFF.

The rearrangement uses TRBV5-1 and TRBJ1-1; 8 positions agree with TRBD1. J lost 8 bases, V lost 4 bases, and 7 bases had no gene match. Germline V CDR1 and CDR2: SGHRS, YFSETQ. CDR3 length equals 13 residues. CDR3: CASSIGTGAEAFF. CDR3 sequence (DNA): TGCGCCAGCAGCATCGGGACAGGTGCCGAAGCTTTCTTT.

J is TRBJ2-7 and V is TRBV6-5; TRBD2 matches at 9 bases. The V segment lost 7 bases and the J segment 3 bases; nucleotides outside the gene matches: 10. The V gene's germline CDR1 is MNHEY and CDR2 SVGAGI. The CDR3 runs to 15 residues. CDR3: CASTSQTTSGYEQYF. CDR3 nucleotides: TGTGCCAGCACCTCACAAACGACTAGCGGCTACGAGCAGTACTTC.

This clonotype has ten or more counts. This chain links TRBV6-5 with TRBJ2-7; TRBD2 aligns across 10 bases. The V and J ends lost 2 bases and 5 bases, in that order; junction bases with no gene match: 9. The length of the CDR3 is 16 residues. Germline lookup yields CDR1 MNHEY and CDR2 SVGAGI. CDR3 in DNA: TGTGCCAGCAGTTACGGGGAAAGCGGGAGGGCCCACGAGCAGTACTTC. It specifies CASSYGESGRAHEQYF.

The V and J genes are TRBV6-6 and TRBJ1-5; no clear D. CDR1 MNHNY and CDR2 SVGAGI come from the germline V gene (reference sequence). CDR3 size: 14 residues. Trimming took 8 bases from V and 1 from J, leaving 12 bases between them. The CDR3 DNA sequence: TGTGCCAGCTCGAGCCCCGGAAGCAATCAGCCCCAGCATTTT. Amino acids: CASSSPGSNQPQHF.

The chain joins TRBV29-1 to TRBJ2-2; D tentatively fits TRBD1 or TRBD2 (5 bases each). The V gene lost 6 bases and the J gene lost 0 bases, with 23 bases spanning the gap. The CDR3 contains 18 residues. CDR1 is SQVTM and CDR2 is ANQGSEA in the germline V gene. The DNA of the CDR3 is TGCAGCGTCGCTGAAGAGGCTAGCCCGGACACGAACACCGGGGAGCTGTTTTTT. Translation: CSVAEEASPDTNTGELFF.